The clone carrying this TCR beta chain has ten or more counts. Its antigen is not identified. Time point here: newly diagnosed GD, antithyroid drugs for less than 3 months. The TCR library was made from RNA that had been extracted from PBMCs in TRIzol. The TCR beta library used iRepertoire HTBI primers with Arm-PCR amplification of CDR3. A single record per CDR3 protein comes from TCRdb applying MiXCR to the multiplex PCR reads. Of some 560,000 distinct CDR3 sequences in the sample, about 16% are singletons; the top ten hold approximately 25%. The data were taken from a study of regulatory T cells in long-lasting Graves disease. Whole-study results and caveats: New patients shared fewer public clonotypes (more than 850) than persistent patients did (around 2,700).

The CDR3 covers 14 residues. The germline V gene encodes CDR1 DFQATT and CDR2 SNEGSKA (reference sequence). With 6 bases clipped from V and 4 bases from J, the junction kept 7 bases outside the gene matches. A further study also used this sample, focusing on T cells in Graves' hyperthyroidism and ophthalmopathy. From that second work: No ophthalmopathy progression within 18 months constituted stable Graves' hyperthyroidism. Uncontrolled infection, other autoimmune disease, pregnancy and lactation each barred patients from inclusion.

The clonotype comes from a woman between 40 and 65 years old with Graves disease. This material consisted of peripheral blood mononuclear cells (PBMCs), taken at new diagnosis, from a patient treated with antithyroid drugs. The chain combines TRBV20-1 with TRBJ2-5; 11 bases align to TRBD2. The CDR3, as DNA: TGCAGTGCCAACCAACTAGCGGGGGTAGAGACCCAGTACTTC. It specifies CSANQLAGVETQYF.